In its sample, the clone carrying this T cell receptor beta chain was seen many times. This sample was included in a study of CD8 T cells in ankylosing spondylitis. V was pared by 1 base and J by 0 bases, with 7 bases between. The CDR3 covers 15 residues. The germline V gene has CDR1 SGHTA and CDR2 FQGNSA. TCRdb ran MiXCR on the 5' RACE reads and lists one entry per CDR3 protein. The data contain approximately 220,000 distinct CDR3 sequences, roughly 24% of them seen just once; the ten biggest clones take up under 8%. The receptor comes from a male donor with ankylosing spondylitis or in good health (not recorded which). The chain employs TRBV7-2 and TRBJ2-4; D not certain. The sequencing sample was made of blood, either unsorted or a sorted T cell fraction (not recorded which). The CDR3 loop is CASSLGLLAKNIQYF. The CDR3 bases are TGTGCCAGCAGCTTAGGACTCTTAGCCAAAAACATTCAGTACTTC.